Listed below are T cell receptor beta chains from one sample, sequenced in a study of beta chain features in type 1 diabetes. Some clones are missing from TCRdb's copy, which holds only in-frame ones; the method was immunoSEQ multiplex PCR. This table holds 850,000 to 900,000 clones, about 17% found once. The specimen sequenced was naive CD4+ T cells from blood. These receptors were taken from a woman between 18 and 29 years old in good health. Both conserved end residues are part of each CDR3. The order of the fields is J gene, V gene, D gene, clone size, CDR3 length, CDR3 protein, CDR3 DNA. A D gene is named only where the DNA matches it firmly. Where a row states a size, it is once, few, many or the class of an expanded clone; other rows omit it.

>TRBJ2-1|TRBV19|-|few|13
CASSIPQGFEQFF
TGTGCCAGTAGTATACCACAGGGTTTTGAGCAGTTCTTC
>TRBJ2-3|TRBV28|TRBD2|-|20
CASSFPAGTSGSRGTDTQYF
TGTGCCAGCAGTTTCCCCGCCGGGACTAGCGGGAGTCGGGGCACAGATACGCAGTATTTT
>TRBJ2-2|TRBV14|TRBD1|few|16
CASSSRDRGIFGELFF
TGTGCCAGCAGCTCCCGGGACAGGGGGATATTCGGGGAGCTGTTTTTT
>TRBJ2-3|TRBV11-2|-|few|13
CASSLGSLDTQYF
TGTGCCAGCAGCTTAGGGTCTTTAGATACGCAGTATTTT
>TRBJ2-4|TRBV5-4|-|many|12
CASSFGKNIQYF
TGTGCCAGCAGCTTCGGAAAAAACATTCAGTACTTC
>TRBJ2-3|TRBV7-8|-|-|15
CASKHFLSRTDTQYF
TGTGCCAGCAAACACTTCCTTAGTCGGACAGATACGCAGTATTTT
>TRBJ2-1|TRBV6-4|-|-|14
CASRPFSSYNEQFF
TGTGCCAGCAGACCTTTTAGCTCCTACAATGAGCAGTTCTTC
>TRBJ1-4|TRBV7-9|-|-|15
CASSFGQATNEKLFF
TGTGCCAGCAGCTTCGGGCAAGCAACTAATGAAAAACTGTTTTTT
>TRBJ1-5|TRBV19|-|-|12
CASSSKGQPQHF
TGTGCCAGTAGTTCCAAGGGTCAGCCCCAGCATTTT
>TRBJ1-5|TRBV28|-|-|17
CASSLSFGTGTNQPQHF
TGTGCCAGCAGTTTGTCATTTGGGACCGGGACCAATCAGCCCCAGCATTTT
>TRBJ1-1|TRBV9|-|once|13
CASSVVEGTEAFF
TGTGCCAGCAGCGTAGTGGAGGGAACTGAAGCTTTCTTT
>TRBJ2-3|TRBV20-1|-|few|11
CSARETDTQYF
TGCAGTGCTAGAGAAACAGATACGCAGTATTTT
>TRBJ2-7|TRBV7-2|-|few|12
CASSRMTYEQYF
TGTGCCAGCAGCCGAATGACCTACGAGCAGTACTTC
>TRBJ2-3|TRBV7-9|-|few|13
CASSLMGTDTQYF
TGTGCCAGCAGCTTAATGGGCACAGATACGCAGTATTTT
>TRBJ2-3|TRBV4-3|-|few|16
CASSQGGNFAVDTQYF
TGCGCCAGCAGCCAAGGAGGGAACTTTGCAGTGGATACGCAGTATTTT
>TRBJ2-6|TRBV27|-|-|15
CASSAQGSGANVLTF
TGTGCCAGCAGTGCACAGGGCTCTGGGGCCAACGTCCTGACTTTC
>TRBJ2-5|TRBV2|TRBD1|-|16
CASRNELLATGGAQYF
TGTGCCAGCCGGAACGAACTACTAGCGACAGGGGGGGCCCAGTACTTC
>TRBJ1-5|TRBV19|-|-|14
CASSIEGGFQPQHF
TGTGCCAGTAGTATTGAAGGGGGTTTTCAGCCCCAGCATTTT
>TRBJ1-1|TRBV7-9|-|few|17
CASSSGSWVSMNTEAFF
TGTGCCAGCAGCTCCGGGAGTTGGGTGTCCATGAACACTGAAGCTTTCTTT
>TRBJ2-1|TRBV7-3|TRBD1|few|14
CASSAGQGYNEQFF
TGTGCCAGCAGCGCGGGACAGGGCTACAATGAGCAGTTCTTC
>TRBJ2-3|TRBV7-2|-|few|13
CASSLVPPDTQYF
TGTGCCAGCAGCTTAGTACCACCAGATACGCAGTATTTT
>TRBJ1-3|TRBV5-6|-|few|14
CASSRYAPGNTIYF
TGTGCCAGCAGCCGGTACGCTCCTGGAAACACCATATATTTT
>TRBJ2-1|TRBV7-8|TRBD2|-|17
CASSLARTSVSYNEQFF
TGTGCCAGCAGCTTAGCTCGGACTAGCGTTTCCTACAATGAGCAGTTCTTC
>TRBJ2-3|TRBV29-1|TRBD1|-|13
CSVEPGTGDTQYF
TGCAGCGTTGAACCAGGGACAGGAGATACGCAGTATTTT
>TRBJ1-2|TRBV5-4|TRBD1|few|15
CASSLGGQARDGYTF
TGTGCCAGCAGCTTGGGTGGACAGGCCAGGGATGGCTACACCTTC
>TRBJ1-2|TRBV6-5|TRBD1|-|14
CASRKGQEWNGYTF
TGTGCCAGCAGGAAAGGACAGGAGTGGAATGGCTACACCTTC
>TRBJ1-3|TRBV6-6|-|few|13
CASSPHSGNTIYF
TGTGCCAGCAGTCCGCACTCTGGAAACACCATATATTTT
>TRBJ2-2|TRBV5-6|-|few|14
CASSLDTNTGELFF
TGTGCCAGCAGCTTGGACACGAACACCGGGGAGCTGTTTTTT
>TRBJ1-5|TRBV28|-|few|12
CASSSRGVAQHF
TGTGCCAGCAGTTCGAGGGGGGTCGCCCAGCATTTT
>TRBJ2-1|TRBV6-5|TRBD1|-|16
CASSYSPTGVGNEQFF
TGTGCCAGCAGTTACTCCCCGACAGGGGTGGGCAATGAGCAGTTCTTC
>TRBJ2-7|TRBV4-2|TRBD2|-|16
CASSQVGASGGYEQYF
TGTGCCAGCAGCCAAGTTGGGGCTAGCGGAGGGTACGAGCAGTACTTC
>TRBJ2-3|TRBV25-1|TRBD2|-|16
CASSVGGRSSTDTQYF
TGTGCCAGCAGTGTGGGAGGGAGATCTAGCACAGATACGCAGTATTTT
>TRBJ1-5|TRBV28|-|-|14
CASSRERGWQPQHF
TGTGCCAGCAGCCGAGAGCGGGGTTGGCAGCCCCAGCATTTT
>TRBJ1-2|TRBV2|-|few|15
CASTRSNGADYGYTF
TGTGCCAGCACCCGATCCAACGGGGCAGACTATGGCTACACCTTC
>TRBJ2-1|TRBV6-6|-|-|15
CASSHVSLPGNEQFF
TGTGCCAGCAGTCACGTATCACTCCCAGGGAATGAGCAGTTCTTC
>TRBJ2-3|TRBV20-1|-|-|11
CSASHTDTQYF
TGCAGTGCCTCCCACACAGATACGCAGTATTTT
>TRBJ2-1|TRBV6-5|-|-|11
CASSKGRRQFF
TGTGCCAGCAGCAAGGGCCGGAGGCAGTTCTTC
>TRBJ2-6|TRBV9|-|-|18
CASSVGPAYSSGANVLTF
TGTGCCAGCAGCGTAGGGCCAGCGTACAGCTCTGGGGCCAACGTCCTGACTTTC
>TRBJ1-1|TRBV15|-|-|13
CATSRDLGFEAFF
TGTGCCACCAGCAGAGATCTTGGATTTGAAGCTTTCTTT
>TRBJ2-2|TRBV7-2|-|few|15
CASSLVQGVTGELFF
TGTGCCAGCAGCTTAGTACAGGGTGTCACCGGGGAGCTGTTTTTT